What follows are 25 T cell receptor beta chains derived from one specimen sequenced in a study of cytomegalovirus exposure and HLA in healthy donors. The PCR contained 60 Vbeta and 13 Jbeta primers. Method: immunoSEQ multiplex PCR; TCRdb's copy keeps in-frame clones and lacks some. The data show fewer than 150,000 clones, with around 77% seen just once and approximately 5% held by the top ten. Sequenced material: PBMCs. The receptors shown here come from a woman aged 25 to 45 in good health and CMV-seropositive.

The chain recombines TRBV9 with TRBJ2-7; TRBD2 is a possible D gene (6 bases). The CDR3 contains 13 residues. Germline V lookup: CDR1 SGDLS, CDR2 YYNGEE. Trimming pared 3 bases from V and 7 bases from J, leaving 14 bases between. CDR3 residues: CASSAGGAGEQYF. In DNA form, the CDR3 reads TGTGCCAGCAGCGCGGGTGGGGCGGGAGAGCAGTACTTC.

The V call is TRBV7-2, the J call TRBJ1-5; 7 bases map to TRBD1. CDR1 and CDR2 from the germline V gene are SGHTA and FQGNSA. Trimming cost V 8 bases and J 4 bases; bases outside gene matches: 5. This CDR3 has 13 residues. CDR3 nucleotides: TGTGCCAGCTCCTACAGGGGAAATCAGCCCCAGCATTTT. It codes for CASSYRGNQPQHF.

The chain couples TRBV7-9 to TRBJ2-5; weak D call: TRBD2 (6 bases). The CDR3 is made up of 14 amino acids. Per germline, CDR1 SEHNR and CDR2 FQNEAQ (reference sequence). Trimming took off 3 bases at V and 0 bases at J, with 8 bases between the two ends. The CDR3 DNA sequence: TGTGCCAGCAGCTTCGGCGGGAACCAAGAGACCCAGTACTTC. Translation: CASSFGGNQETQYF. The whole variable domain, remainder taken from reference TRBV7-9 and TRBJ2-5, is DTGVSQNPRHKITKRGQNVTFRCDPISEHNRLYWYRQTLGQGPEFLTYFQNEAQLEKSRLLSDRFSAERPKGSFSTLEIQRTEQGDSAMYLCASSFGGNQETQYFGPGTRLLVL.

The chain combines TRBV27 with TRBJ2-7, with TRBD1 identical over 8 bases. V gave up 3 bases and J gave up 1 base; unmatched junction bases: 8. The CDR3 is 16 amino acids. The germline gives CDR1 MNHEY, CDR2 SMNVEV (reference sequence). This CDR3 reads CASSFFSGGASYEQYF. CDR3 DNA: TGTGCCAGCAGTTTCTTCTCAGGGGGCGCGTCCTACGAGCAGTACTTC.

The CDR3 coding sequence is TGTGCCAGCAGTTTAGACAGGGGATACATCTATGGCTACACCTTC. Amino acids: CASSLDRGYIYGYTF. The gene calls are TRBV27 and TRBJ1-2; TRBD1 aligns across 8 bases. V lost 2 bases, J lost 4 bases, and 6 bases stayed unmatched. Germline V gives CDR1 MNHEY, CDR2 SMNVEV (reference sequence). The CDR3 spans 15 residues.

The chain uses TRBV4-2 and TRBJ2-3; TRBD2 agrees at 9 bases. V shed 4 bases, J shed 2 bases, and the junction held 10 bases outside the gene matches. CDR3 size: 17 residues. Germline loops: CDR1 LGHNA, CDR2 YNFKEQ. CDR3 sequence reads: CASSRPLAGRDTDTQYF. The CDR3 DNA is TGTGCCAGCAGCCGACCCCTAGCGGGGAGGGACACAGATACGCAGTATTTT.

A single count supports this clone. The rearrangement uses TRBV10-3 and TRBJ1-2; the D is unclear. The V and J ends lost 0 bases and 6 bases respectively, with 17 bases between them. CDR1 and CDR2 (germline): ENHRY, SYGVKD. The CDR3 has 16 residues. CDR3 protein: CAISESHIFGGNGYTF. CDR3 bases: TGTGCCATCAGTGAGTCACACATCTTTGGAGGTAATGGCTACACCTTC.

This clone was counted only a few times. CDR3 in DNA: TGTGCCAGCATGCCCGGGACAGCTTACAATGAGCAGTTCTTC. Translating gives CASMPGTAYNEQFF. The chain employs TRBV7-3 and TRBJ2-1; 7 positions match TRBD1. CDR3 length: 14 amino acids. Germline V CDR1 and CDR2: SGHTA, FQGTGA. V shed 7 bases, J shed 4 bases, and the junction held 7 bases outside the gene matches.

CDR3 region: CSVEAAGGPLRELFF. The DNA for the CDR3 is TGCAGCGTTGAAGCGGCAGGGGGACCCCTCCGGGAGCTGTTTTTT. The rearrangement uses TRBV29-1 and TRBJ2-2; 7 bases agree with TRBD1. V lost 1 base and J lost 9; bases outside the gene matches: 11. Germline-derived CDR1 and CDR2 are SQVTM and ANQGSEA. The CDR3 runs to 15 residues.

This chain links TRBV7-9 with TRBJ1-2; no definite D call. The CDR3 has 17 residues. Per the germline V gene, CDR1 is SEHNR and CDR2 is FQNEAQ (reference sequence). V lost 3 bases, J lost 7 bases, and 24 bases lay in between. The CDR3 sequence: CASSFYVGPERDSGYTF. The CDR3 coding sequence is TGTGCCAGCAGCTTTTACGTTGGCCCAGAGCGGGATAGTGGCTACACCTTC. The full variable domain, completed using reference TRBV7-9 and TRBJ1-2, is DTGVSQNPRHKITKRGQNVTFRCDPISEHNRLYWYRQTLGQGPEFLTYFQNEAQLEKSRLLSDRFSAERPKGSFSTLEIQRTEQGDSAMYLCASSFYVGPERDSGYTFGSGTRLTVV.

The genes are TRBV2 and TRBJ2-1; a weak D match, TRBD2 (6 bases). V was cut by 8 bases and J by 0 bases, with 17 bases left in between. This CDR3 has 16 amino acids. Looked up from germline, CDR1 is SNHLY and CDR2 is FYNNEI. CDR3 sequence reads: CASFFARGASYNEQFF. CDR3 nucleotides: TGTGCCAGCTTCTTCGCGCGGGGCGCCTCCTACAATGAGCAGTTCTTC.

The chain has TRBV2 and TRBJ2-7, with 9 nucleotides matching TRBD2. Unmatched junction bases numbered 2, after V lost 6 bases and J lost 2 bases. This CDR3 is 13 amino acids long. Germline CDR1 is SNHLY and CDR2 is FYNNEI. This CDR3 is CASRASGTYEQYF. DNA of the CDR3: TGTGCCAGCAGGGCTAGCGGGACCTACGAGCAGTACTTC.

This sequence joins TRBV5-1 and TRBJ2-3; D may be TRBD1 (5 bases). The germline V and J ends were trimmed by 4 bases and 2 bases, with 20 bases remaining between them. The length of the CDR3 is 17 residues. Germline-derived CDR1 and CDR2 are SGHRS and YFSETQ. CDR3 nucleotide sequence: TGCGCCAGCAGCCCGAACGGACCAAATGGGGCCACAGATACGCAGTATTTT. This encodes CASSPNGPNGATDTQYF.

The chain is built from TRBV6-6 and TRBJ1-1, with D hard to call. The germline V gene encodes CDR1 MNHNY and CDR2 SVGAGI (reference sequence). Trimming pared 0 bases from V and 4 bases from J, leaving 12 bases between. The CDR3 contains 15 residues. This CDR3 reads CASSYSKGAFTEAFF. In DNA form, the CDR3 reads TGTGCCAGCAGTTACTCGAAGGGAGCCTTCACTGAAGCTTTCTTT.

This clone was counted only a few times. This chain uses TRBV30 with TRBJ2-7; 11 nucleotides align to TRBD2. V shed 3 bases and J 7 bases; nucleotides not matched to a gene: 11. There are 15 residues in the CDR3. Germline V CDR1 and CDR2: GTSNPN, SVGIG (reference sequence). The CDR3 spells CAWRAVAGGRWEQYF. The CDR3 nucleotides read TGTGCCTGGAGGGCGGTAGCGGGAGGGCGGTGGGAGCAGTACTTC.

The chain uses TRBV9 and TRBJ1-2; perhaps TRBD1 as D (5 bases). Germline loops: CDR1 SGDLS, CDR2 YYNGEE. V was pared by 2 bases and J by 1 base, with 9 bases between. The CDR3 has 14 residues. The CDR3 loop reads CASSVRGLNYGYTF. The CDR3 bases are TGTGCCAGCAGCGTTCGGGGACTTAACTATGGCTACACCTTC.

This sequence joins TRBV5-6 and TRBJ1-5; possibly TRBD1 for D (5 bases). This CDR3 has 15 residues. Germline CDR1 SGHDT, CDR2 YYEEEE. V dropped 0 bases and J dropped 4 bases, with 11 bases sitting between them. This CDR3 is CASSLAGRVNQPQHF. DNA for the CDR3: TGTGCCAGCAGCTTGGCCGGCAGGGTTAATCAGCCCCAGCATTTT.

The chain couples TRBV9 to TRBJ2-5; 10 bases agree with TRBD2. CDR1 and CDR2 (germline): SGDLS, YYNGEE. The V and J ends lost 4 bases and 0 bases, in that order; junction bases with no gene match: 9. The CDR3 has 17 amino acids. The CDR3 loop is CASSIEAGGEYQETQYF. CDR3 bases: TGTGCCAGCAGCATTGAAGCGGGGGGGGAGTACCAAGAGACCCAGTACTTC.

This CDR3 is CASSLEGQGIEKLFF. The CDR3, as DNA: TGCGCCAGCAGCTTGGAGGGACAGGGGATTGAAAAACTGTTTTTT. The chain combines TRBV5-1 with TRBJ1-4, with 10 bases matching TRBD1. The CDR3 length is 15 residues. The germline CDR1 and CDR2 sequences are SGHRS and YFSETQ. J lost 7 bases, V lost 0 bases, and 3 bases had no gene match.

J is TRBJ2-7 and V is TRBV30; D uncertain. The germline V gene has CDR1 GTSNPN and CDR2 SVGIG (reference sequence). V gave up 0 bases and J gave up 3 bases, with 9 bases separating them. The CDR3 has 13 amino acids. This CDR3 reads CAWSVAINYEQYF. In DNA, the CDR3 is TGTGCCTGGAGTGTGGCCATCAACTACGAGCAGTACTTC.

V gene TRBV5-5 combines with J gene TRBJ1-1; the match to TRBD1 covers 7 bases. The J segment lost 0 bases and the V segment lost 5 bases, leaving 7 bases of the junction unmatched. This CDR3 spans 15 amino acids. Germline CDR1 is SGHKS and CDR2 is YYEKEE (reference sequence). CDR3 bases: TGTGCCAGCAGAAACAGGGGATACATGAACACTGAAGCTTTCTTT. Its translation: CASRNRGYMNTEAFF.

The chain carries TRBV4-1 and TRBJ2-1, with TRBD2 matching 11 bases. Trimming removed 2 bases from V and 7 bases from J; junction bases left unmatched: 4. The CDR3 loop spans 15 amino acids. Germline V gives CDR1 MGHRA, CDR2 YSYEKL. In DNA form, the CDR3 reads TGCGCCAGCAGCCAACCTACTAGCGGGAGTAATGAGCAGTTCTTC. This sequence encodes CASSQPTSGSNEQFF.

This clone was counted between two and nine times. The chain has TRBV5-1 and TRBJ1-4; D not certain. The CDR3 is made up of 13 amino acids. V lost 7 bases, J lost 6 bases, and 13 bases lay in between. CDR1 is SGHRS and CDR2 is YFSETQ in the germline V gene. The CDR3 is CASSAPGDEKLFF. The CDR3, as DNA: TGCGCCAGCTCTGCCCCTGGAGATGAAAAACTGTTTTTT.

The chain couples TRBV10-3 to TRBJ2-7, with D possibly matching TRBD2 (6 bases). Trimming took off 11 bases at V and 4 bases at J, with 12 bases between the two ends. The CDR3 length is 11 residues. Germline lookup yields CDR1 ENHRY and CDR2 SYGVKD. CDR3 nucleotide sequence: TGTGCCTCGGGACTCGATTACGAGCAGTACTTC. Residues: CASGLDYEQYF.

This chain links TRBV10-3 with TRBJ2-1; TRBD2 is a possible D gene (5 bases). Deletions cut 3 bases from V and 4 bases from J, with 10 bases between. This CDR3 has 14 amino acids. Germline V gene lookup returns CDR1 ENHRY and CDR2 SYGVKD. This CDR3 is CAISEEGPYNEQFF. The CDR3 DNA sequence: TGTGCCATCAGTGAAGAGGGTCCTTACAATGAGCAGTTCTTC.